This TCR beta chain was captured by sequencing in a study of OX40 agonist ivuxolimab in advanced cancers. Context from the whole study: Ivuxolimab, which targeted the costimulatory receptor OX40 (CD134), was an agonistic, fully human IgG2 monoclonal antibody. Intravenous ivuxolimab was administered to patients every 2 weeks at six dose levels: 0.01, 0.1, 0.3, 1.5, 3 and 10 mg/kg. Of the approximately 53 patients in dose escalation, about 20 had hepatocellular carcinoma, some 15 had melanoma, 9 had renal cell carcinoma and 9 had head and neck cancer. The dose-escalation cohort was roughly 83% male with a mean age of 60 years, ranging from about 23 to 85. Prior anti-PD-1, anti-PD-L1 or anti-CTLA-4 therapy was permitted, and checkpoint inhibitors had been received by 40% to 50% of dose-escalation patients. Partial responses were achieved by three dose-escalation patients, of whom one had hepatocellular carcinoma and two had cutaneous melanoma. Peripheral TCRbeta sequencing aimed to test whether ivuxolimab altered TCR sequence diversity and caused clonal T-cell expansion. The paper describes the monotherapy dose-escalation part (N ≈ 52 patients) of the phase I trial of ivuxolimab.

The trial excluded patients who had a history of autoimmune disease or who were on systemic immunosuppression. Peripheral blood for TCR sequencing was drawn from every dose cohort at baseline, at cycle 4 day 1 and at cycle 7 day 1. Samples were obtained from an open-label, multicenter, first-in-human phase I dose-escalation trial of ivuxolimab. Adults with locally advanced or metastatic melanoma, renal cell carcinoma, hepatocellular carcinoma or head and neck squamous cell carcinoma were enrolled in the trial. Before TCR sequencing, CD4+ T cells and CD8+ T cells were sorted from peripheral blood as separate populations. Notes on this clone: The antigen it binds to is not known. Base qualities are not at hand, and no much larger clone is one base apart.

CDR1 is given as SQVTM and CDR2 as ANQGSEA, both from the germline V gene. Between the V and J ends, shortened by 4 bases and 1 base respectively, the junction contains 14 bases. The CDR3 numbers 14 residues from cysteine through phenylalanine. This entry keeps only the CDR3 DNA: 42 bases, framed from base 1. The study at large found these results: At doses of 0.1 to 3.0 mg/kg, clonal expansion of both CD4+ and CD8+ T cells in blood was seen between baseline and week 6. In the 0.1-3.0 mg/kg groups, partial responders were among the patients with the lowest normalized peripheral clonal expansion, particularly in CD8+ T cells. The antigen specificity of the peripheral T cells that underwent clonal expansion was not determined. After ivuxolimab, CD8+ T cells had more expanded clones than CD4+ T cells on average. Low levels of normalized T-cell clonal expansion were also seen in some nonresponding patients.

Genomic DNA was isolated from the sorted cells so that the TCRbeta CDR3 region could be sequenced. The immunoSEQ Assay was used to sequence the TCRbeta CDR3 regions. Not all clones reach the TCRdb copy of this immuneACCESS table, which keeps in-frame sequences only. Checked studies attribute under half of the gap to unresolved V genes and leave the rest unexplained. Counted in this sample were 80,000 to 100,000 clones; approximately 94% of them appeared once. Of the sample, around 0.17% falls within the top ten clones. The chain uses TRBV29-1 and TRBJ2-7; TRBD1 might be the D gene, on 5 matching bases. The receptor was derived from an adult with an advanced solid tumor such as melanoma, head and neck, liver or kidney cancer. The sequencing used CD4+ or CD8+ T cells sorted from blood, collected in a trial of the OX40 agonist ivuxolimab. In nucleotides, the sequence is TGCAGCGTTGGACGAGACAGTGATTCCTACGAGCAGTACTTC. It translates as CSVGRDSDSYEQYF.